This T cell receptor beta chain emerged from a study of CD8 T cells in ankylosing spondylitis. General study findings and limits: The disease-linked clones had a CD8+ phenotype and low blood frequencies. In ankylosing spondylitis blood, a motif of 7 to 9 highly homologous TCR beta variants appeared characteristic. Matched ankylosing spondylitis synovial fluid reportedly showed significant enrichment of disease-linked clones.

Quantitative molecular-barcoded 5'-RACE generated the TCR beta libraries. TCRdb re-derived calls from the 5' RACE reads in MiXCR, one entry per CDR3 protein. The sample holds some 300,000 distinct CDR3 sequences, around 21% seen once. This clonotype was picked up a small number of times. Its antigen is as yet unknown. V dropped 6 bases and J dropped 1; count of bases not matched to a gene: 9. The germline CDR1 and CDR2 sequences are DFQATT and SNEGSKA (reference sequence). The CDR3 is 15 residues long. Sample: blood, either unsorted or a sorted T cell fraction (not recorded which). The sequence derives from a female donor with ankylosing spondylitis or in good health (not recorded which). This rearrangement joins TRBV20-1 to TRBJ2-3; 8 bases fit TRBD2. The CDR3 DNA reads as TGCAGTGCCTCAGGGCCTAGCGGGCGCACAGATACGCAGTATTTT. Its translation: CSASGPSGRTDTQYF.